What follows are 30 T cell receptor beta chains derived from one specimen sequenced in a study of T-cell memory formation after mild COVID-19. TCRdb re-called the 5' RACE reads with MiXCR, one entry per CDR3 protein. The profile shows about 610,000 distinct CDR3 sequences, roughly 17% of them singletons. Sequencing used PBMCs or a T cell subset sorted from them (not recorded which). The source of these receptors is an adult woman who had mild COVID-19 (a few samples of this study predate the infection). Cell type and time point are not known.

In its sample, this clonotype was seen a few times. V gene TRBV5-1 combines with J gene TRBJ2-2; either TRBD1 or TRBD2 may supply D (5 bases each). This CDR3 contains 14 residues. CDR1 is SGHRS and CDR2 is YFSETQ in the germline V gene. Between the trimmed V and J ends, which lost 0 bases and 4 bases, there was a span of 7 bases. The CDR3 protein is CASSLGDPTGELFF. As DNA, the CDR3 is TGCGCCAGCAGCTTGGGGGACCCCACCGGGGAGCTGTTTTTT.

The chain recombines TRBV24-1 with TRBJ2-3; 9 nucleotides align to TRBD2. V was pared by 0 bases and J by 6 bases, with 6 bases of the junction left unmatched. Germline V CDR1 and CDR2: KGHDR, SFDVKD. The CDR3 has 16 residues. The CDR3 nucleotides are TGTGCCACCAGTGATTTGTCTAGCGGGGTCGGGGATACGCAGTATTTT. It translates to CATSDLSSGVGDTQYF.

The chain is built from TRBV5-1 and TRBJ2-7, with D perhaps matching TRBD1 (6 bases). Trimming took off 2 bases at V and 2 bases at J, with 11 bases between the two ends. The CDR3 has 14 residues. Per germline, CDR1 SGHRS and CDR2 YFSETQ. The CDR3 DNA is TGCGCCAGCAGCTTTTCGGCAGGGGCCTACGAGCAGTACTTC. Translated: CASSFSAGAYEQYF.

This clonotype has ten or more counts. V gene TRBV5-1 combines with J gene TRBJ2-3; no clear D. Between the trimmed V and J ends, which lost 3 bases and 1 base, there was a span of 9 bases. The germline gives CDR1 SGHRS, CDR2 YFSETQ. The CDR3 extends over 14 amino acids. The CDR3 loop is CASSSDSRTDTQYF. The CDR3 DNA is TGCGCCAGCAGCTCGGATTCACGCACAGATACGCAGTATTTT. Full variable domain (outside the CDR3, taken from reference TRBV5-1 and TRBJ2-3): KAGVTQTPRYLIKTRGQQVTLSCSPISGHRSVSWYQQTPGQGLQFLFEYFSETQRNKGNFPGRFSGRQFSNSRSEMNVSTLELGDSALYLCASSSDSRTDTQYFGPGTRLTVL.

This clonotype was seen ten or more times. The chain joins TRBV5-1 to TRBJ1-2; TRBD1 matches at 10 bases. The germline CDR1 and CDR2 sequences are SGHRS and YFSETQ. CDR3 length equals 15 residues. V was clipped by 4 bases and J by 4 bases; unmatched bases: 7. This CDR3 is CASSPETGGAYGYTF. CDR3 coding DNA: TGCGCCAGCAGCCCGGAGACAGGGGGCGCCTATGGCTACACCTTC.

The chain couples TRBV2 to TRBJ1-1; no definite D call. This CDR3 contains 13 residues. The V end lost 7 bases, the J end lost 2 bases, and 11 bases lay between the germline ends. Per germline, CDR1 SNHLY and CDR2 FYNNEI. The CDR3 is CASNQDLNTEAFF. In DNA form, the CDR3 reads TGTGCCAGCAATCAGGACCTAAACACTGAAGCTTTCTTT.

The chain links TRBV6-5 to TRBJ2-4, with D unclear. The CDR3 has 16 residues. Germline V gene data show CDR1 as MNHEY and CDR2 as SVGAGI. V was pared by 0 bases and J by 7 bases, with 16 bases between. The CDR3 reads CASSYSFFGLGNIQYF. CDR3 in DNA: TGTGCCAGCAGTTACTCGTTTTTCGGGCTGGGTAACATTCAGTACTTC.

This clonotype has only a few counts. This chain uses TRBV9 with TRBJ1-4, with a tentative D call TRBD1 (5 bases). The CDR3 consists of 16 residues. The ends were cut back, 3 bases at V and 0 bases at J, with 12 bases in the middle. Germline V gene sequence: CDR1 SGDLS, CDR2 YYNGEE. This CDR3 reads CASSAQPTATNEKLFF. Here the CDR3 DNA reads TGTGCCAGCAGCGCCCAGCCGACAGCAACTAATGAAAAACTGTTTTTT.

Many counts were recorded for this clonotype. The gene calls are TRBV24-1 and TRBJ2-1; no clear D gene. Trimming took off 1 base at V and 7 bases at J, with 4 bases between the two ends. The CDR3 totals 12 residues. CDR1 KGHDR and CDR2 SFDVKD come from the germline V gene. Written as DNA, the CDR3 is TGTGCCACCAGTGATTTAGGGAATGAGCAGTTCTTC. As protein: CATSDLGNEQFF.

This clonotype was counted a few times. The genes are TRBV5-5 and TRBJ2-7; 11 nucleotides match TRBD2. The ends lost 3 bases at V and 6 bases at J; junction bases unmatched: 11. CDR1 is SGHKS, CDR2 YYEKEE, per germline (reference sequence). This CDR3 has 16 residues. The CDR3 loop is CASSWTPSGGPGEQYF. The CDR3 region has the DNA TGTGCCAGCAGCTGGACCCCTAGCGGGGGGCCGGGCGAGCAGTACTTC.

The CDR3 nucleotides read TGTGCCAGCAGCTTCGCCGGGAGACAAGAGACCCAGTACTTC. As protein: CASSFAGRQETQYF. The chain employs TRBV7-6 and TRBJ2-5, with a weak D call TRBD2 (6 bases). Trimming shortened V by 3 bases and J by 2 bases, and 10 bases separated the two germline ends. This CDR3 has 14 amino acids. In germline, CDR1 is SGHVS, CDR2 FNYEAQ.

CDR3 protein: CASSFSVAGRYNEQFF. The CDR3 nucleotides read TGTGCCAGCAGTTTTTCGGTAGCGGGAAGGTACAATGAGCAGTTCTTC. The chain has TRBV12-3 or TRBV12-4 and TRBJ2-1; TRBD2 aligns across 8 bases. This CDR3 is 16 amino acids long. V lost 3 bases to trimming and J lost 4 bases; unmatched junction nucleotides: 8.

This clonotype was seen more than once but under ten times. The rearrangement links TRBV29-1 to TRBJ1-2; D might be TRBD1 (5 bases). Germline CDR1 and CDR2: SQVTM and ANQGSEA. The CDR3 length is 15 residues. The ends were cut back, 5 bases at V and 4 bases at J, with 20 bases in the middle. The CDR3 DNA sequence: TGCAGCGTTTTAGCCGACGGGGGGAGGATCTATGGCTACACCTTC. Its translation: CSVLADGGRIYGYTF.

This clonotype was picked up a small number of times. J is TRBJ1-1 and V is TRBV7-9; 9 bases fit TRBD1. The CDR3 totals 13 residues. CDR1 and CDR2 (germline): SEHNR, FQNEAQ (reference sequence). Trimming took 5 bases from V and 11 from J; bases not matched to a gene: 9. The CDR3, as DNA: TGTGCCAGCAGCCGGGGACAGGGTAACAAGGCTTTCTTT. Translated, it gives CASSRGQGNKAFF.

The J gene is TRBJ2-7, the V gene TRBV29-1; TRBD2 matches at 9 bases. CDR1 is SQVTM, CDR2 ANQGSEA, per germline. The V and J ends lost 7 bases and 4 bases, in that order; junction bases with no gene match: 5. This CDR3 region has 12 residues. Here the CDR3 reads CSAVTSGYEQYF. As DNA, the CDR3 is TGCAGCGCGGTGACTAGCGGATACGAGCAGTACTTC.

The chain is built from TRBV6-5 and TRBJ1-1; 7 nucleotides agree with TRBD1. Germline-derived CDR1 and CDR2 are MNHEY and SVGAGI. CDR3 length: 15 amino acids. The V segment lost 6 bases and the J segment 4 bases; nucleotides outside the gene matches: 11. The CDR3 nucleotides are TGTGCCAGCAGCCCCGTGGACAGGCCCAGCACTGAAGCTTTCTTT. This sequence encodes CASSPVDRPSTEAFF.

V gene TRBV5-1 combines with J gene TRBJ2-2; D possibly matches TRBD1 or TRBD2 (6 bases each). The germline CDR1 and CDR2 sequences are SGHRS and YFSETQ. V was shortened by 2 bases and J by 5 bases, with 16 bases between the two germline ends. CDR3 length equals 16 residues. CDR3 in amino acids: CASSFHSQGTTGELFF. Here the CDR3 DNA reads TGCGCCAGCAGCTTTCATTCTCAGGGGACTACCGGGGAGCTGTTTTTT.

The V and J genes are TRBV15 and TRBJ2-4, with no clear D. CDR3 length: 17 amino acids. The germline V gene encodes CDR1 LNHNV and CDR2 YYDKDF (reference sequence). V was clipped by 2 bases and J by 5 bases, with 19 bases between them. The CDR3 loop is CATSRSLAVFPENIQYF. The CDR3 DNA is TGTGCCACCAGCAGATCGCTTGCGGTATTCCCGGAAAACATTCAGTACTTC.

In its sample, this clonotype was seen a few times. V usage is TRBV27 and J usage is TRBJ2-3; a weak D match, TRBD1 (6 bases). This CDR3 spans 19 amino acids. Trimming stripped 1 base from V and 6 bases from J, with 26 bases between. Germline assignment: CDR1 MNHEY and CDR2 SMNVEV (reference sequence). CDR3 residues: CASSLFKQGLDFRGDTQYF. The CDR3, as DNA: TGTGCCAGCAGTTTATTTAAACAGGGCCTCGATTTTCGCGGCGATACGCAGTATTTT.

The chain combines TRBV7-9 with TRBJ1-1; TRBD1 agrees at 7 bases. The CDR3 is made up of 17 amino acids. With V trimmed by 7 bases and J by 2 bases, 16 bases remained unmatched. Germline V gene lookup returns CDR1 SEHNR and CDR2 FQNEAQ (reference sequence). This chain's CDR3 is CASTHTWTGGGNTEAFF. CDR3 sequence (DNA): TGTGCCAGCACCCACACGTGGACAGGCGGGGGAAACACTGAAGCTTTCTTT.

V is TRBV15 and J is TRBJ2-3; D is possibly TRBD1 (6 bases). CDR1 and CDR2 from the germline V gene are LNHNV and YYDKDF (reference sequence). The CDR3 extends over 16 amino acids. Trimming took 0 bases from V and 4 from J, leaving 14 bases between them. In DNA form, the CDR3 reads TGTGCCACCAGCAGAGATGGTTCCAGGGGCTCAGATACGCAGTATTTT. Protein sequence: CATSRDGSRGSDTQYF.

This clonotype has only a few counts. The chain recombines TRBV9 with TRBJ1-1; no clear D gene. In germline, CDR1 is SGDLS, CDR2 YYNGEE. This CDR3 has 17 amino acids. V gave up 0 bases and J gave up 0 bases, with 15 bases separating them. The CDR3 region is CASSVEPQTTLNTEAFF. CDR3 nucleotide sequence: TGTGCCAGCAGCGTAGAGCCACAGACAACCTTGAACACTGAAGCTTTCTTT.

This clonotype was observed a few times. The chain uses TRBV12-3 or TRBV12-4 and TRBJ1-1, with TRBD1 identical over 9 bases. V was clipped by 5 bases and J by 3 bases; unmatched bases: 4. CDR3 size: 14 residues. The CDR3 nucleotides read TGTGCCAGCAGTCCACAGGGGGCGTACACTGAAGCTTTCTTT. Translation: CASSPQGAYTEAFF.

This clonotype was found a few times. The chain is built from TRBV9 and TRBJ2-1, with D perhaps being TRBD1 or TRBD2 (5 bases each). V lost 4 bases to trimming and J lost 9 bases, with 14 bases between them. The CDR3 extends over 13 amino acids. In germline, CDR1 is SGDLS, CDR2 YYNGEE. The CDR3 nucleotides read TGTGCCAGCAGCACCCGGGGCCTCGGTGAGCAGTTCTTC. Translation gives CASSTRGLGEQFF.

This clonotype was seen only a few times. V is TRBV27 and J is TRBJ1-1, with a weak D call TRBD1 (6 bases). Germline CDR1 reads MNHEY; CDR2 reads SMNVEV (reference sequence). V was shortened by 5 bases and J by 1 base, with 14 bases between the two germline ends. This CDR3 is 15 amino acids long. In DNA, the CDR3 is TGTGCCAGCAGTAAGGGGGACGGGACGAACACTGAAGCTTTCTTT. This codes for CASSKGDGTNTEAFF.

This clonotype came up a few times. This chain uses TRBV21-1 with TRBJ2-7; the table's D gene call, TRBD1, was not cross checked with the DNA. TRBV21-1 has pseudogene status. The CDR3 covers 15 residues. The DNA of the CDR3 is TGTGCCAGCAGCAAAGGGCAGGGGGCGTCCTACGAGCAGTACTTC. Amino acids: CASSKGQGASYEQYF.

V usage is TRBV5-1 and J usage is TRBJ1-1, with a possible D match to TRBD1 (6 bases). Germline values: CDR1 SGHRS, CDR2 YFSETQ. There are 15 residues in the CDR3. The V and J ends lost 4 bases and 4 bases respectively, with 17 bases between them. In DNA form, the CDR3 reads TGCGCCAGCAGCGGGGGGCGGGCTGTGGGCACTGAAGCTTTCTTT. Its protein is CASSGGRAVGTEAFF.

The chain has TRBV6-5 and TRBJ2-2; TRBD1 might be the D (6 bases). Trimming cost V 5 bases and J 6 bases, with 13 bases left between them. Germline CDR1 is MNHEY and CDR2 is SVGAGI. The CDR3 loop spans 14 amino acids. This chain's CDR3 is CASSPTGPPGELFF. The DNA for the CDR3 is TGTGCCAGCAGTCCGACAGGACCTCCCGGGGAGCTGTTTTTT.

This rearrangement joins TRBV5-1 to TRBJ1-1, with D possibly being TRBD1 (5 bases). Germline CDR1 SGHRS, CDR2 YFSETQ. The CDR3 extends over 13 amino acids. Trimming took off 4 bases at V and 8 bases at J, with 15 bases between the two ends. The CDR3 region is CASSRGPTAEAFF. In nucleotides, the CDR3 is TGCGCCAGCAGCCGGGGACCCACGGCGGAAGCTTTCTTT.

This clonotype was seen a few times. The chain links TRBV7-9 to TRBJ2-1; 12 bases fit TRBD2. The CDR3 spans 17 residues. The V gene end was trimmed by 5 bases and the J gene end by 5 bases; junction bases not matched to a gene: 10. Germline CDR1 reads SEHNR; CDR2 reads FQNEAQ (reference sequence). The CDR3 spells CASSHRTSGVHDNEQFF. DNA of the CDR3: TGTGCCAGCAGCCACCGGACTAGCGGGGTGCATGACAATGAGCAGTTCTTC.